Below are 8 T cell receptor beta chains sequenced from a single sample in a study of a mutant IDH1 vaccine in newly diagnosed glioma. These receptors have no known antigen. Time point of the sample: week 47, end of study. A 20-mer mutant IDH1 peptide at 300 ug was injected subcutaneously with topical imiquimod. TCRdb's copy holds only in-frame clones and misses some; the assay was immunoSEQ multiplex PCR. The data contain roughly 32,000 clones, around nine tenths of them seen just once; the ten biggest clones take up 9.5% to 15%. The sequencing used PBMCs, collected from a glioma patient whose treatment included an IDH1 peptide vaccine. Receptors were obtained from a woman between 25 and 40 years old with glioma.

The chain uses TRBV7-9 and TRBJ2-7; D is possibly TRBD1 or TRBD2 (5 bases each). The CDR3 covers 12 residues. Germline CDR1 SEHNR, CDR2 FQNEAQ (reference sequence). The ends were cut back, 1 base at V and 7 bases at J, with 8 bases in the middle. DNA of the CDR3: TGTGCCAGCAGCTTAGTAGAGGGGGAGCAGTACTTC. Residues: CASSLVEGEQYF.

The chain carries TRBV10-2 and TRBJ2-5; TRBD2 aligns across 7 bases. Germline V CDR1 and CDR2: WSHSY, SAAADI. V trimming: 4 bases; J trimming: 4 bases; junction bases outside the gene matches: 6. This CDR3 is built from 14 residues. The CDR3 protein is CASSGTRGGETQYF. CDR3 sequence (DNA): TGCGCCAGCAGTGGGACTAGAGGCGGAGAGACCCAGTACTTC.

The V gene is TRBV5-1, the J gene TRBJ1-5; D not certain. CDR1 SGHRS and CDR2 YFSETQ come from the germline V gene. The CDR3 contains 14 residues. The V gene lost 2 bases and the J gene lost 7 bases, with 13 bases spanning the gap. CDR3 coding DNA: TGCGCCAGCAGCTTTCTTTCCGGCGGACAGCCCCAGCATTTT. It encodes CASSFLSGGQPQHF.

V usage is TRBV10-3 and J usage is TRBJ1-2, with 9 positions matching TRBD1. J gave up 6 bases and V 6 bases, and 8 bases lay outside the gene matches. Germline CDR1 and CDR2: ENHRY and SYGVKD. This CDR3 has 14 residues. The CDR3 protein is CAISGQGKADGYTF. The CDR3 nucleotides are TGTGCCATCAGCGGACAGGGGAAGGCGGATGGCTACACCTTC.

The CDR3 DNA sequence: TGTGCCTGGAGTAACGAACGGGGATTTGCCACTGAAGCTTTCTTT. It yields the protein CAWSNERGFATEAFF. The gene calls are TRBV30 and TRBJ1-1; no clear D. The germline V and J ends were trimmed by 2 bases and 4 bases, with 17 bases remaining between them. This CDR3 has 15 residues. The germline V gene encodes CDR1 GTSNPN and CDR2 SVGIG (reference sequence).

The gene calls are TRBV19 and TRBJ1-3; 9 bases match TRBD1. Germline CDR1 reads LNHDA; CDR2 reads SQIVND (reference sequence). J was trimmed by 0 bases and V by 10 bases; bases with no gene match: 7. CDR3 length equals 15 residues. CDR3 in amino acids: CATGQGLTSGNTIYF. For the CDR3, the DNA is TGTGCCACCGGACAGGGGCTCACCTCTGGAAACACCATATATTTT.

This chain links TRBV5-1 with TRBJ1-3; D unclear. CDR3 length: 14 amino acids. The V end lost 0 bases, the J end lost 0 bases, and 4 bases lay between the germline ends. Germline values: CDR1 SGHRS, CDR2 YFSETQ. The CDR3 reads CASSLAGSGNTIYF. Written as DNA, the CDR3 is TGCGCCAGCAGCTTGGCCGGCTCTGGAAACACCATATATTTT.

The chain joins TRBV5-1 to TRBJ1-1, with 11 bases aligning to TRBD1. V lost 4 bases, J lost 6 bases, and 2 bases stayed unmatched. In germline, CDR1 is SGHRS, CDR2 YFSETQ. The CDR3 extends over 13 amino acids. CDR3 residues: CASSRGQGAEAFF. CDR3 in DNA: TGCGCCAGCAGCAGGGGACAGGGGGCTGAAGCTTTCTTT.